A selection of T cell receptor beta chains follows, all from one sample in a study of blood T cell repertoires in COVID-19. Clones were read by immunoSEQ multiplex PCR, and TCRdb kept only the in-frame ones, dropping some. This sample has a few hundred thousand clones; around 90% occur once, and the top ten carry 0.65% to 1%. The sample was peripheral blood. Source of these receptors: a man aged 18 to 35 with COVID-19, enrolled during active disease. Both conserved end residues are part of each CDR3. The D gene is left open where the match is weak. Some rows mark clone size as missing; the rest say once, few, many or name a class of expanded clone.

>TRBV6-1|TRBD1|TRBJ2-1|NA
CASSELGTGPYNEQFF
TGTGCCAGCAGTGAACTCGGGACAGGGCCCTACAATGAGCAGTTCTTC
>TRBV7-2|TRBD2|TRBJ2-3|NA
CASSPLLTSGSFTDTQYF
TGTGCCAGCAGCCCGCTCTTGACTAGCGGATCCTTCACAGATACGCAGTATTTT
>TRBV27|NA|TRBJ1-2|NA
CASRTLTGWTNYGYTF
TGTGCCAGCAGAACCCTTACCGGGTGGACTAACTATGGCTACACCTTC
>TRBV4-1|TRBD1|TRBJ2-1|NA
CASSQGQGAEDEQFF
TGCGCCAGCAGCCAAGGGCAGGGGGCTGAGGATGAGCAGTTCTTC
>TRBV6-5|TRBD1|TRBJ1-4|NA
CASTDTGGDEKLFF
TGTGCCAGCACCGACACAGGGGGCGACGAAAAACTGTTTTTT
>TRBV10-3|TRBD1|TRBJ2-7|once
CAIRGTGQGYEQYF
TGTGCCATCAGAGGTACGGGACAGGGCTACGAGCAGTACTTC
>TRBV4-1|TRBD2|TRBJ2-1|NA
CASSQDGSGGVNEQFF
TGCGCCAGCAGCCAAGATGGGTCGGGGGGGGTGAATGAGCAGTTCTTC
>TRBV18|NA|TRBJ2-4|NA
CASSPPGGRLAKNIQYF
TGTGCCAGCTCACCACCGGGGGGACGCTTAGCCAAAAACATTCAGTACTTC
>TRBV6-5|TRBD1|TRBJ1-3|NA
CASRTGGGNTIYF
TGTGCCAGTCGGACAGGTGGAGGAAACACCATATATTTT
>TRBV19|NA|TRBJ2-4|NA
CASHPQGQNIQYF
TGTGCCAGCCACCCCCAGGGGCAAAACATTCAGTACTTC
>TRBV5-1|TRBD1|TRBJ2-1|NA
CASSRDRGFEQFF
TGCGCCAGCAGCCGCGACAGGGGGTTTGAGCAGTTCTTC
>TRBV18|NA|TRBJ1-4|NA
CASSPTYPNEKLFF
TGTGCCAGCTCACCTACTTACCCAAATGAAAAACTGTTTTTT
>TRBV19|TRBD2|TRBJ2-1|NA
CASIQAGGLEGEQFF
TGTGCCAGTATCCAAGCGGGGGGGCTGGAAGGTGAGCAGTTCTTC